The 29 T cell receptor beta chains below come from one sample, sequenced in a study of long-term antiretroviral therapy in people with HIV. Survey-level immunoSEQ v3.0 assays were run. This table comes from immunoSEQ multiplex PCR, and its TCRdb copy is limited to in-frame clones, with some not included. The repertoire holds about 28,000 clones, with nearly 95% as singletons. The sample consisted of unsorted PBMCs, taken more than 6 years after starting antiretroviral therapy. The receptors were sampled from a man aged 25-40 years with HIV.

The chain carries TRBV25-1 and TRBJ2-3; 12 bases match TRBD1. V shed 5 bases and J 3 bases; nucleotides not matched to a gene: 6. Looked up from germline, CDR1 is MGHDK and CDR2 is SYGVNS. The CDR3 consists of 16 residues. CDR3 coding DNA: TGTGCCAGCAGTCCGATGGGACAGGGGGCAACAGATACGCAGTATTTT. Translating gives CASSPMGQGATDTQYF. Based on the CDR3 plus reference TRBV25-1 and TRBJ2-3, the full variable domain is EADIYQTPRYLVIGTGKKITLECSQTMGHDKMYWYQQDPGMELHLIHYSYGVNSTEKGDLSSESTVSRIRTEHFPLTLESARPSHTSQYLCASSPMGQGATDTQYFGPGTRLTVL.

This chain uses TRBV7-9 with TRBJ1-1; no definite D call. There are 15 residues in the CDR3. V gave up 5 bases and J gave up 2 bases, with 15 bases separating them. CDR1 SEHNR and CDR2 FQNEAQ come from the germline V gene (reference sequence). The chain's CDR3 is CASSLTNPTNTEAFF. The CDR3 nucleotides are TGTGCCAGCAGCCTGACAAACCCTACTAACACTGAAGCTTTCTTT.

CDR3 nucleotide sequence: TGTGCCAGCAGCCAATATCTAGCAGATACGCAGTATTTT. Its translation: CASSQYLADTQYF. The chain links TRBV14 to TRBJ2-3; the D is unclear. The CDR3 extends over 13 amino acids. Germline-derived CDR1 and CDR2 are SGHDN and FVKESK. Trimming took 2 bases from V and 4 from J, leaving 7 bases between them.

V is TRBV12-5 and J is TRBJ2-7, with 10 bases identical to TRBD1. This CDR3 is 13 amino acids long. Germline lookup yields CDR1 LGHNT and CDR2 FRNRAP. The V and J ends lost 9 bases and 6 bases, in that order; junction bases with no gene match: 8. The CDR3 sequence is CASLGTGVSEQYF. The CDR3 DNA follows: TGTGCTAGCTTGGGGACAGGGGTTTCCGAGCAGTACTTC.

The chain couples TRBV5-1 to TRBJ1-1; no clear D. The CDR3 consists of 13 residues. V lost 7 bases, J lost 2 bases, and 12 bases lay in between. Germline V gives CDR1 SGHRS, CDR2 YFSETQ. CDR3 DNA: TGCGCCAGCGGATTTGACCCTAACACTGAAGCTTTCTTT. Residues: CASGFDPNTEAFF.

This chain links TRBV9 with TRBJ1-1; possible D gene TRBD1, 5 bases. V was shortened by 3 bases and J by 5 bases, with 17 bases between the two germline ends. The CDR3 is made up of 15 amino acids. Per the germline V gene, CDR1 is SGDLS and CDR2 is YYNGEE. The CDR3 nucleotides are TGTGCCAGCAGCGCCGGGGACCCCCGAGGGACTGAAGCTTTCTTT. This gives the protein CASSAGDPRGTEAFF.

The chain uses TRBV5-1 and TRBJ2-2; TRBD2 aligns across 14 bases. The CDR3 is 20 residues long. Germline loops: CDR1 SGHRS, CDR2 YFSETQ. Trimming removed 0 bases from V and 7 bases from J; junction bases left unmatched: 14. This CDR3 reads CASSLDTKTGLAGVFGELFF. CDR3 in DNA: TGCGCCAGCAGCTTGGACACTAAAACGGGACTAGCGGGGGTTTTCGGGGAGCTGTTTTTT.

The chain uses TRBV6-4 and TRBJ2-1, with 10 positions matching TRBD2. The CDR3 contains 15 residues. Looked up from germline, CDR1 is MRHNA and CDR2 is SNTAGT. V lost 7 bases and J lost 6; bases outside the gene matches: 9. The CDR3 region is CASMPLAGGSNEQFF. The CDR3 nucleotides read TGTGCCAGCATGCCCTTAGCGGGGGGTTCCAATGAGCAGTTCTTC.

This sequence joins TRBV19 and TRBJ2-1, with TRBD2 matching over 10 bases. The germline V gene encodes CDR1 LNHDA and CDR2 SQIVND (reference sequence). The ends lost 1 base at V and 0 bases at J; junction bases unmatched: 6. The CDR3 covers 18 residues. The CDR3 sequence is CASSIGRLAGRSYNEQFF. In DNA form, the CDR3 reads TGTGCCAGTAGTATAGGGAGACTAGCGGGCCGCTCCTACAATGAGCAGTTCTTC.

The V and J genes are TRBV30 and TRBJ1-4; TRBD1 is a possible D gene (6 bases). V was cut by 5 bases and J by 7 bases, with 17 bases left in between. This CDR3 spans 14 amino acids. Germline loops: CDR1 GTSNPN, CDR2 SVGIG (reference sequence). The CDR3 DNA sequence: TGTGCCTGGGCCGACACAGGGAGAGGTGAAAAACTGTTTTTT. Amino acids: CAWADTGRGEKLFF.

The V gene is TRBV16, the J gene TRBJ1-5; D gene ambiguous. Trimming cost V 4 bases and J 1 base, with 8 bases left between them. CDR3 length: 14 residues. Looked up from germline, CDR1 is KGHSY and CDR2 is FQNENV. DNA for the CDR3: TGTGCCAGCAGCCCCCCGCAGAGCAATCAGCCCCAGCATTTT. Protein sequence: CASSPPQSNQPQHF.

As DNA, the CDR3 is TGTGCCAGCAGCTCCACCGAGTCGGGAGACGAAGCTTTCTTT. Its protein product is CASSSTESGDEAFF. The chain is built from TRBV7-9 and TRBJ1-1; the D is unclear. V lost 4 bases and J 8 bases, leaving 17 bases between the germline ends. This CDR3 is built from 14 residues. Germline V gene data show CDR1 as SEHNR and CDR2 as FQNEAQ (reference sequence).

This clone has only one observation. V gene TRBV6-1 combines with J gene TRBJ1-1; D possibly corresponds to TRBD1 (5 bases). V shed 9 bases and J shed 0 bases, with 11 bases lying between them. The CDR3 is 13 amino acids. Germline V gene lookup returns CDR1 MNHNS and CDR2 SASEGT. The DNA for the CDR3 is TGTGCCAGTAGAACGACAGTGAACACTGAAGCTTTCTTT. Its protein product is CASRTTVNTEAFF.

A single count supports this clone. The CDR3 DNA follows: TGCGCCAGCAGCTTGGGTAGCGGACAAGAGACCCAGTACTTC. Encoded protein: CASSLGSGQETQYF. This chain links TRBV5-1 with TRBJ2-5; tentatively, D is TRBD2 (6 bases). This CDR3 spans 14 amino acids. V lost 0 bases and J lost 2, with 8 bases in between. CDR1 is SGHRS and CDR2 is YFSETQ in the germline V gene.

The genes are TRBV7-9 and TRBJ1-1; D ambiguous. The germline V gene encodes CDR1 SEHNR and CDR2 FQNEAQ (reference sequence). V was shortened by 4 bases and J by 3 bases, with 6 bases between the two germline ends. The CDR3 spans 12 residues. DNA for the CDR3: TGTGCCAGCAGCTACGGGTACACTGAAGCTTTCTTT. Its translation: CASSYGYTEAFF.

The chain is built from TRBV29-1 and TRBJ2-7; 10 nucleotides match TRBD1. The germline gives CDR1 SQVTM, CDR2 ANQGSEA. Trimming cost V 6 bases and J 3 bases; bases outside gene matches: 5. The CDR3 extends over 13 amino acids. The CDR3 DNA follows: TGCAGCGTGGGGGGACAGGGGAACTACGAGCAGTACTTC. Translation: CSVGGQGNYEQYF.

The V and J genes are TRBV6-6 and TRBJ2-5; no reliable D call. The germline V gene has CDR1 MNHNY and CDR2 SVGAGI (reference sequence). This CDR3 is built from 14 residues. Trimming removed 0 bases at V and 4 bases at J, with 9 bases between. In nucleotides, the CDR3 is TGTGCCAGCAGTTACTCGAACCGCCCAGAGACCCAGTACTTC. Protein sequence: CASSYSNRPETQYF.

This clone was counted a single time. The gene calls are TRBV5-6 and TRBJ1-1; D ambiguous. Germline-derived CDR1 and CDR2 are SGHDT and YYEEEE. V was shortened by 0 bases and J by 4 bases, with 7 bases between the two germline ends. The CDR3 totals 13 residues. This chain's CDR3 is CASSLVTGTEAFF. The CDR3 DNA reads TGTGCCAGCAGCTTGGTGACGGGCACTGAAGCTTTCTTT.

The rearrangement uses TRBV11-3 and TRBJ2-3, with D unclear. Germline-derived CDR1 and CDR2 are SGHNT and YENEEA. V was trimmed by 3 bases and J by 0 bases, leaving 7 bases between them. CDR3 size: 14 residues. The CDR3 DNA reads as TGTGCCAGCAGCTTCACGGATAGCACAGATACGCAGTATTTT. It is translated as CASSFTDSTDTQYF.

The chain has TRBV7-2 and TRBJ2-2, with D possibly being TRBD2 (6 bases). Germline V CDR1 and CDR2: SGHTA, FQGNSA. The germline V and J ends were trimmed by 3 bases and 3 bases, with 11 bases remaining between them. This CDR3 contains 15 residues. The CDR3 coding sequence is TGTGCCAGCAGCTTCGTGTGGGAGGACACCGGGGAGCTGTTTTTT. This gives the protein CASSFVWEDTGELFF. The whole variable domain, remainder taken from reference TRBV7-2 and TRBJ2-2, is GAGVSQSPSNKVTEKGKDVELRCDPISGHTALYWYRQSLGQGLEFLIYFQGNSAPDKSGLPSDRFSAERTGGSVSTLTIQRTQQEDSAVYLCASSFVWEDTGELFFGEGSRLTVL.

This clone was picked up a small number of times. The chain links TRBV19 to TRBJ2-7; D gene uncertain. This CDR3 has 13 amino acids. The germline V gene has CDR1 LNHDA and CDR2 SQIVND (reference sequence). V was pared by 7 bases and J by 5 bases, with 15 bases between. The CDR3 loop reads CASTSERIHEQYF. In DNA, the CDR3 is TGTGCCAGTACCTCGGAAAGGATCCACGAGCAGTACTTC.

The V and J genes are TRBV7-9 and TRBJ2-1; the match to TRBD2 covers 7 bases. This CDR3 spans 19 amino acids. The germline gives CDR1 SEHNR, CDR2 FQNEAQ (reference sequence). V was pared by 1 base and J by 3 bases, with 15 bases of the junction left unmatched. In DNA, the CDR3 is TGTGCCAGCAGCTTAGGGCGGACTAGTGTCGAGTGGGGCTACAATGAGCAGTTCTTC. Translation gives CASSLGRTSVEWGYNEQFF.

The chain combines TRBV6-6 with TRBJ2-1, with 11 positions matching TRBD2. Germline V CDR1 and CDR2: MNHNY, SVGAGI (reference sequence). CDR3 length: 15 amino acids. V trimming: 8 bases; J trimming: 4 bases; junction bases outside the gene matches: 7. CDR3: CASSPTSGGYNEQFF. CDR3 in DNA: TGTGCCAGCTCCCCAACTAGCGGGGGTTACAATGAGCAGTTCTTC.

V and J are TRBV6-5 and TRBJ1-5; D gene ambiguous. CDR1 is MNHEY, CDR2 SVGAGI, per germline. V was trimmed by 5 bases and J by 3 bases, leaving 14 bases between them. The CDR3 sequence is 15 residues long. CDR3 nucleotides: TGTGCCAGCAGTAACCTAGGATCGAACAATCAGCCCCAGCATTTT. Encoded protein: CASSNLGSNNQPQHF.

The chain couples TRBV7-8 to TRBJ2-5; 9 bases are shared with TRBD1. The V and J ends lost 6 bases and 5 bases, in that order; junction bases with no gene match: 7. There are 14 residues in the CDR3. The germline V gene encodes CDR1 SGHVS and CDR2 FQNEAQ. As DNA, the CDR3 is TGTGCCAGCAGGAATACAGGGGGCGTGGAGACCCAGTACTTC. Its protein is CASRNTGGVETQYF.

V gene TRBV5-1 combines with J gene TRBJ2-5, with 7 bases aligning to TRBD2. The CDR3 totals 14 residues. V gave up 3 bases and J gave up 5 bases; unmatched junction bases: 7. The germline V gene has CDR1 SGHRS and CDR2 YFSETQ. The CDR3, as DNA: TGCGCCAGCAGCTACTCGGCGGGGGTCGAGACCCAGTACTTC. Translation gives CASSYSAGVETQYF.

The chain combines TRBV29-1 with TRBJ2-3; a weak D match, TRBD1 (5 bases). In germline, CDR1 is SQVTM, CDR2 ANQGSEA. The CDR3 is made up of 13 amino acids. Between the trimmed V and J ends, which lost 4 bases and 6 bases, there was a span of 14 bases. For the CDR3, the DNA is TGCAGCGTTGTGTGGGGCCTCCGGGATACGCAGTATTTT. Protein product: CSVVWGLRDTQYF.

The chain is built from TRBV25-1 and TRBJ2-7; 7 positions match TRBD2. V was clipped by 6 bases and J by 3 bases; unmatched bases: 17. The germline V gene has CDR1 MGHDK and CDR2 SYGVNS. The CDR3 consists of 17 residues. In nucleotides, the CDR3 is TGTGCCAGCAGCCCCAAATTTTCCGGGAGGATTCACTACGAGCAGTACTTC. This codes for CASSPKFSGRIHYEQYF.

About this clone: An end of the junction does not agree with germline; a read error may underlie this. This rearrangement joins TRBV9 to TRBJ1-5; TRBD1 matches at 11 bases. The CDR3 contains 17 residues. Germline loops: CDR1 SGDLS, CDR2 YYNGEE. For the CDR3, the DNA is TGTGCCAGCAGGGTAGAATATCGGGACAGGGGGTTTTCGCCCCAGCATTTT. Encoded protein: CASRVEYRDRGFSPQHF.